The 8 T cell receptor beta chains in this list originate from one sample, sequenced in a study of T cells in Graves' hyperthyroidism and ophthalmopathy. RNA transcripts yielded amplified TCR beta CDR3 regions. HTBI primers drove first-round RT-PCR of the TCR CDR3. TCRdb re-derived calls from the multiplex PCR reads in MiXCR, one entry per CDR3 protein. The sample holds about 350,000 distinct CDR3 sequences, over 11% seen once. Sequenced sample: blood. Receptors originate from a woman in her twenties or thirties with Graves' hyperthyroidism.

The chain is built from TRBV29-1 and TRBJ1-2; D call uncertain. The V gene's germline CDR1 is SQVTM and CDR2 ANQGSEA. V lost 3 bases and J lost 11, with 10 bases in between. The CDR3 covers 10 residues. CDR3 bases: TGCAGCGTTGAGTCGAATAAATACACCTTC. Translation: CSVESNKYTF.

Points on this clonotype: An end of the junction differs from the germline gene, which may be a read error. The rearrangement joins TRBV19 to TRBJ2-1; 15 nucleotides align to TRBD2. Germline V gene data show CDR1 as LNHDA and CDR2 as SQIVND (reference sequence). The CDR3 contains 17 residues. CDR3 sequence (DNA): TGTGCCAGTAGTCCTCGGACTAGCGGGAGGGCCTACAATGAGCAGCTCTTC. Amino acid sequence: CASSPRTSGRAYNEQLF.

J is TRBJ2-7 and V is TRBV29-1, with D perhaps TRBD2 (5 bases). V lost 5 bases to trimming and J lost 9 bases, with 20 bases between them. This CDR3 spans 13 amino acids. The germline gives CDR1 SQVTM, CDR2 ANQGSEA. CDR3 in amino acids: CSVFLGSNARQYF. CDR3 DNA sequence: TGCAGCGTTTTCCTGGGGAGCAACGCCAGGCAGTACTTC.

This clonotype was seen at least ten times. V is TRBV24-1 and J is TRBJ2-7; the D gene is possibly TRBD2 (5 bases). V was cut by 4 bases and J by 4 bases, with 13 bases left in between. CDR1 is KGHDR, CDR2 SFDVKD, per germline. The CDR3 loop spans 14 amino acids. CDR3 bases: TGTGCCACCAGTGACCCTGCACGAGGGTACGAGCAGTACTTC. Amino acid sequence: CATSDPARGYEQYF.

This clonotype appeared a few times. The V and J genes are TRBV18 and TRBJ1-1; the D is unclear. Between the trimmed V and J ends, which lost 0 bases and 3 bases, there was a span of 5 bases. This CDR3 region has 13 residues. Germline V gives CDR1 KGHSH, CDR2 LQKENI. The CDR3 reads CASSPPMDTEAFF. The DNA for the CDR3 is TGTGCCAGCTCACCACCTATGGACACTGAAGCTTTCTTT.

This clonotype was seen at least ten times. Here the CDR3 reads CASSLTGGFNSPLHF. CDR3 in DNA: TGTGCCAGCAGCTTAACAGGGGGGTTTAATTCACCCCTCCACTTT. The chain employs TRBV11-2 and TRBJ1-6, with 8 bases matching TRBD1. Germline V gives CDR1 SGHAT, CDR2 FQNNGV. J lost 6 bases, V lost 2 bases, and 3 bases had no gene match. This CDR3 has 15 amino acids. Full variable domain (remainder filled in from reference TRBV11-2 and TRBJ1-6): EAGVAQSPRYKIIEKRQSVAFWCNPISGHATLYWYQQILGQGPKLLIQFQNNGVVDDSQLPKDRFSAERLKGVDSTLKIQPAKLEDSAVYLCASSLTGGFNSPLHFGNGTRLTVT.

This clonotype was found many times. The genes are TRBV28 and TRBJ2-7; 8 bases are a match to TRBD1. Trimming removed 6 bases from V and 6 bases from J; junction bases left unmatched: 19. The CDR3 has 17 residues. Germline V gene lookup returns CDR1 MDHEN and CDR2 SYDVKM. CDR3 sequence: CASRSTGNRGFNGEQYF. DNA for the CDR3: TGTGCCAGCAGGTCCACCGGTAACAGGGGGTTTAACGGCGAGCAGTACTTC.

This clonotype has a count of ten or more. The chain recombines TRBV11-2 with TRBJ2-3; D is uncertain. The CDR3 has 14 amino acids. V was pared by 5 bases and J by 6 bases, with 15 bases between. Germline values: CDR1 SGHAT, CDR2 FQNNGV. The CDR3: CASSQRRIGDTQYF. The CDR3 region has the DNA TGTGCCAGCAGCCAAAGACGTATCGGGGATACGCAGTATTTT.